This is a list of T cell receptor beta chains from one sample in a study of T cell changes during pregnancy in multiple sclerosis. Sequencing was performed with immunoSEQ multiplex PCR; in TCRdb, only in-frame clones are kept and a portion is missing. The table records under 50,000 clones, around nine tenths of them present only once. The starting material was CD4+ T cells from peripheral blood mononuclear cells, obtained in the second trimester of pregnancy. The receptor source for this set is a female donor in good health, enrolled as a control in a pregnancy study. Each CDR3 is given with its conserved first and last residue. The D gene is left open where the match is weak. Some rows have no size entry. The others give once, few or many, or a class for an expanded clone.

j_call,clone_size,d_call,v_call,cdr3_length,cdr3_aa,cdr3_nt
TRBJ2-1,NA,NA,TRBV7-9,12,CASSLSGYEQFF,TGTGCCAGCAGCTTATCCGGGTATGAGCAGTTCTTC
TRBJ1-1,NA,NA,TRBV5-1,16,CASSKTGSGWRTEAFF,TGCGCCAGCAGCAAAACAGGGTCGGGATGGCGAACTGAAGCTTTCTTT
TRBJ2-2,NA,NA,TRBV4-1,17,CASSQHGLPPNTGELFF,TGCGCCAGCAGCCAACATGGACTACCTCCGAACACCGGGGAGCTGTTTTTT
TRBJ2-7,NA,TRBD1,TRBV25-1,15,CASSESRQGSYEQYF,TGTGCCAGCAGTGAATCTCGACAGGGGAGCTACGAGCAGTACTTC
TRBJ2-5,NA,TRBD2,TRBV9,13,CASSVSGVETQYF,TGTGCCAGCAGCGTTAGCGGGGTGGAGACCCAGTACTTC
TRBJ2-7,NA,NA,TRBV29-1,16,CSAITERALSSDEQYF,TGCAGCGCCATAACGGAGCGGGCGCTGAGTTCTGACGAGCAGTACTTC
TRBJ1-3,NA,NA,TRBV14,13,CASSRELGNTIYF,TGTGCCAGCAGCCGGGAGCTTGGAAACACCATATATTTT
TRBJ2-7,NA,TRBD1,TRBV7-9,16,CASSLRRGQGNYEQYF,TGTGCCAGCAGCTTAAGGCGCGGACAGGGGAACTACGAGCAGTACTTC
TRBJ1-1,NA,NA,TRBV6-5,14,CASSPSLIITEAFF,TGTGCCAGCAGTCCAAGCTTAATAATCACTGAAGCTTTCTTT
TRBJ1-1,NA,NA,TRBV4-3,13,CASSREEGTEAFF,TGCGCCAGCAGCCGGGAGGAGGGCACTGAAGCTTTCTTT
TRBJ1-2,NA,NA,TRBV9,14,CASSVATNALGYTF,TGTGCCAGCAGCGTAGCTACGAATGCTCTGGGCTACACCTTC
TRBJ1-2,NA,TRBD1,TRBV27,16,CASSFRRQGAFYGYTF,TGTGCCAGCAGTTTCCGCCGACAGGGGGCCTTCTATGGCTACACCTTC
TRBJ1-2,NA,NA,TRBV7-9,16,CASSLAGGPGNYGYTF,TGTGCCAGCAGCTTAGCGGGAGGCCCAGGGAACTATGGCTACACCTTC
TRBJ2-7,NA,NA,TRBV7-9,12,CASSLTFTEQYF,TGTGCCAGCAGCTTAACTTTCACCGAGCAGTACTTC
TRBJ1-1,few,TRBD1,TRBV19,14,CASKEGQREAKAFF,TGTGCCAGTAAGGAGGGACAGAGAGAAGCCAAAGCTTTCTTT
TRBJ2-7,NA,NA,TRBV4-2,16,CASSQEGGGGGYEQYF,TGTGCCAGCAGCCAAGAAGGAGGGGGCGGTGGCTACGAGCAGTACTTC
TRBJ2-5,few,NA,TRBV6-1,11,CASSGRETQYF,TGTGCCAGCAGTGGCCGGGAGACCCAGTACTTC
TRBJ2-5,NA,TRBD1,TRBV7-7,15,CASSLAKAGGETQYF,TGTGCTAGCAGCTTAGCGAAGGCAGGGGGAGAGACCCAGTACTTC
TRBJ2-1,NA,TRBD2,TRBV4-1,14,CASSQDRLAGGQFF,TGCGCCAGCAGCCAAGATCGGCTAGCGGGGGGGCAGTTCTTC
TRBJ2-2,NA,NA,TRBV30,15,CAWSGQGRGTGELFF,TGTGCCTGGAGTGGCCAGGGGAGGGGTACCGGGGAGCTGTTTTTT